The 26 T cell receptor beta chains listed next were all sequenced from one sample in a study of regulatory T cells in long-lasting Graves disease. Time point indicated: newly diagnosed GD, antithyroid drugs for less than 3 months. PBMCs were the source of the RNA used for TCR sequencing. Building of the TCR beta libraries involved iRepertoire HTBI primers and Arm-PCR of CDR3 regions. MiXCR, applied by TCRdb to the multiplex PCR reads, yields one record per CDR3 protein. Of 400,000 to 650,000 distinct CDR3 sequences in the sample, about 16% were seen once. These records were also assigned to another study, of T cells in Graves' hyperthyroidism and ophthalmopathy.

The source material was peripheral blood mononuclear cells (PBMCs), sampled at new diagnosis, from a patient treated with antithyroid drugs. The receptor source for this set is a woman in her forties or fifties with Graves disease.

This clonotype has a count of ten or more. The chain links TRBV3-1 to TRBJ1-1, with 7 bases lining up with TRBD1. CDR1 is LGHDT and CDR2 is YNNKEL in the germline V gene (reference sequence). The CDR3 is 15 residues long. J gave up 0 bases and V 4 bases, and 5 bases lay outside the gene matches. CDR3 coding DNA: TGTGCCAGCAGCCCCCTGACAGGGTTGAACACTGAAGCTTTCTTT. Translating it yields CASSPLTGLNTEAFF.

This clonotype was counted at least ten times. V and J are TRBV6-1 and TRBJ1-5; TRBD1 matches 8 bases. CDR3 length: 14 amino acids. Germline V gene lookup returns CDR1 MNHNS and CDR2 SASEGT. V lost 6 bases to trimming and J lost 4 bases; unmatched junction nucleotides: 5. The CDR3 protein is CASSLDRANQPQHF. The CDR3 DNA reads as TGTGCCAGCAGCCTGGACAGGGCTAATCAGCCCCAGCATTTT.

This sequence joins TRBV2 and TRBJ1-2; 8 bases align to TRBD1. The CDR3 runs 16 residues. The germline CDR1 and CDR2 sequences are SNHLY and FYNNEI. V shed 1 base and J 5 bases; nucleotides not matched to a gene: 9. CDR3 region: CASSEGGQGKEYGYTF. Written as DNA, the CDR3 is TGTGCCAGCAGTGAAGGAGGACAGGGAAAAGAATATGGCTACACCTTC.

This clonotype appeared many times. The V and J genes are TRBV2 and TRBJ2-2; maybe TRBD2 (7 bases). There are 15 residues in the CDR3. The germline V gene has CDR1 SNHLY and CDR2 FYNNEI. V lost 3 bases, J lost 4 bases, and 12 bases lay in between. The CDR3 loop is CASSEGGPFTGELFF. The CDR3 nucleotides read TGTGCCAGCAGTGAGGGGGGGCCTTTCACCGGGGAGCTGTTTTTT.

This clonotype showed up just a few times. V usage is TRBV6-1 and J usage is TRBJ2-2; D gene unclear. Germline V gene sequence: CDR1 MNHNS, CDR2 SASEGT. The CDR3 has 12 amino acids. V shed 6 bases and J shed 6 bases, with 8 bases lying between them. As DNA, the CDR3 is TGTGCCAGCAGGATGTTTCCCGGGGAGCTGTTTTTT. It specifies CASRMFPGELFF.

Concerning this clonotype: This may be a read error, as it is one base from a much larger clone. The chain combines TRBV11-2 with TRBJ1-1, with 8 bases that match TRBD1. V gave up 6 bases and J gave up 3 bases; unmatched junction bases: 9. Per germline, CDR1 SGHAT and CDR2 FQNNGV. There are 15 residues in the CDR3. Written as DNA, the CDR3 is TGTGCCAGCAGTTACGACTGGACAGGGCACACTGAAGCTTTCTTT. Translated, it gives CASSYDWTGHTEAFF.

There are many counts of this clonotype. CDR3 amino acids: CASSMSGGGTETQYF. The DNA of the CDR3 is TGTGCCAGTAGTATGAGCGGGGGGGGAACAGAGACCCAGTACTTC. The V and J genes are TRBV19 and TRBJ2-5; 10 bases agree with TRBD2. Trimming cost V 3 bases and J 4 bases; bases outside gene matches: 5. The CDR3 has 15 residues. CDR1 and CDR2 from the germline V gene are LNHDA and SQIVND (reference sequence).

CDR3 amino acids: CASSYSLYQPQHF. Here the CDR3 DNA reads TGTGCCAGCAGTTACTCGCTCTATCAGCCCCAGCATTTT. This rearrangement joins TRBV6-2 or TRBV6-3 to TRBJ1-5; no definite D call. This CDR3 is 13 amino acids long. V shed 0 bases and J shed 5 bases, with 5 bases lying between them. CDR1 is MNHEY and CDR2 is SVGEGT in the germline V gene.

The J gene is TRBJ1-2, the V gene TRBV28; 7 bases are shared with TRBD1. V was pared by 10 bases and J by 8 bases, with 16 bases of the junction left unmatched. CDR1 and CDR2 from the germline V gene are MDHEN and SYDVKM. The CDR3 is 14 residues long. CDR3 residues: CAIPFGEETGGYTF. Written as DNA, the CDR3 is TGTGCCATTCCCTTTGGGGAGGAGACAGGGGGCTACACCTTC.

V gene TRBV6-1 combines with J gene TRBJ2-2, with D perhaps matching TRBD2 (6 bases). Germline CDR1 reads MNHNS; CDR2 reads SASEGT. The CDR3 spans 18 residues. Trimming pared 5 bases from V and 0 bases from J, leaving 19 bases between. CDR3 nucleotide sequence: TGTGCCAGCAGTCGGACCGGGCGGGGAAGGTCGAACACCGGGGAGCTGTTTTTT. Its protein product is CASSRTGRGRSNTGELFF.

This clonotype was counted between two and nine times. V is TRBV4-1 and J is TRBJ2-2; D possibly corresponds to TRBD2 (6 bases). Trimming removed 4 bases at V and 6 bases at J, with 21 bases between. This CDR3 comprises 17 residues. In germline, CDR1 is MGHRA, CDR2 YSYEKL. DNA for the CDR3: TGCGCCAGCAGCCTCCCCGGGGCAGGGACTGTTTCCGGGGAGCTGTTTTTT. It is translated as CASSLPGAGTVSGELFF.

This clonotype has ten or more counts. The chain employs TRBV30 and TRBJ1-1; D gene unclear. The CDR3 runs to 13 residues. The V end lost 4 bases, the J end lost 0 bases, and 9 bases lay between the germline ends. CDR1 is GTSNPN and CDR2 is SVGIG in the germline V gene (reference sequence). CDR3 sequence reads: CAWTRGMNTEAFF. CDR3 in DNA: TGTGCCTGGACCCGGGGAATGAACACTGAAGCTTTCTTT.

This clonotype turned up a few times. The chain uses TRBV20-1 and TRBJ2-3; D call uncertain. CDR1 and CDR2 from the germline V gene are DFQATT and SNEGSKA (reference sequence). Trimming took 3 bases from V and 2 from J, leaving 12 bases between them. CDR3 length: 14 amino acids. Here the CDR3 reads CSARLRANTDTQYF. DNA of the CDR3: TGCAGTGCTAGGCTCCGGGCTAACACAGATACGCAGTATTTT.

A word on this clonotype: This may be a read error: a much more frequent sequence differs by one nucleotide. This rearrangement joins TRBV12-3 or TRBV12-4 to TRBJ2-3, with no clear D. The V end lost 3 bases, the J end lost 4 bases, and 5 bases lay between the germline ends. The CDR3 runs 12 residues. The CDR3 sequence: CASSLPADTQYF. CDR3 coding DNA: TGTGCCAGCAGTTTGCCCGCAGATACGCAGTATTTT.

This clonotype was seen many times. The chain links TRBV20-1 to TRBJ1-5, with D perhaps matching TRBD1 (6 bases). The CDR3 totals 15 residues. Trimming cost V 6 bases and J 2 bases, with 17 bases left between them. Germline values: CDR1 DFQATT, CDR2 SNEGSKA (reference sequence). As DNA, the CDR3 is TGCAGTGCGGGGGTAGGGGGAGGAGGCAATCAGCCCCAGCATTTT. It codes for CSAGVGGGGNQPQHF.

The chain uses TRBV4-2 and TRBJ2-5; possibly TRBD2 for D (6 bases). The ends were cut back, 0 bases at V and 2 bases at J, with 19 bases in the middle. The CDR3 is 18 residues long. CDR1 and CDR2 from the germline V gene are LGHNA and YNFKEQ. The CDR3 reads CASSQDGSWGVRQETQYF. CDR3 sequence (DNA): TGTGCCAGCAGCCAAGATGGGTCGTGGGGGGTACGGCAAGAGACCCAGTACTTC.

This clonotype was counted many times. The chain employs TRBV7-8 and TRBJ1-1, with D unclear. Trimming cost V 5 bases and J 5 bases, with 21 bases left between them. CDR3 length: 16 amino acids. CDR1 is SGHVS and CDR2 is FQNEAQ in the germline V gene. The CDR3 coding sequence is TGTGCCAGCAGCCGCAGCGCCTCGGGATTGGGGACTGAAGCTTTCTTT. Translation: CASSRSASGLGTEAFF.

This clonotype has ten or more counts. V is TRBV3-1 and J is TRBJ2-7; no definite D call. Germline V CDR1 and CDR2: LGHDT, YNNKEL (reference sequence). The CDR3 is made up of 12 amino acids. V was clipped by 8 bases and J by 5 bases, with 13 bases between them. The CDR3 nucleotides read TGTGCCAGCTCGCGGACCCCCGACGAGCAGTACTTC. Its translation is CASSRTPDEQYF.

This clonotype was detected many times. The rearrangement joins TRBV5-1 to TRBJ2-3; D is unclear. This CDR3 contains 17 residues. Germline loops: CDR1 SGHRS, CDR2 YFSETQ. V shed 1 base and J shed 2 bases, with 17 bases lying between them. The CDR3 protein is CASSLIIGGTYTDTQYF. CDR3 DNA sequence: TGCGCCAGCAGCTTGATTATCGGCGGTACCTACACAGATACGCAGTATTTT.

This clonotype was counted at least ten times. V and J are TRBV3-1 and TRBJ1-5, with 7 nucleotides matching TRBD1. Germline CDR1 is LGHDT and CDR2 is YNNKEL (reference sequence). The CDR3 is 15 amino acids. V lost 0 bases to trimming and J lost 7 bases; unmatched junction nucleotides: 6. In DNA, the CDR3 is TGTGCCAGCAGCCAAGACGACAGGGCCCACCAGCCCCAGCATTTT. It is translated as CASSQDDRAHQPQHF.

This clonotype was seen more than once but under ten times. The CDR3 spells CASSTDRGGTDTQYF. Written as DNA, the CDR3 is TGCGCCAGCAGCACCGACAGGGGAGGCACAGATACGCAGTATTTT. The chain is built from TRBV5-1 and TRBJ2-3; TRBD1 aligns across 8 bases. The V and J ends lost 4 bases and 1 base, in that order; junction bases with no gene match: 5. Germline assignment: CDR1 SGHRS and CDR2 YFSETQ. CDR3 length: 15 amino acids. Using reference TRBV5-1 and TRBJ2-3 for the parts outside the CDR3, the full variable domain is KAGVTQTPRYLIKTRGQQVTLSCSPISGHRSVSWYQQTPGQGLQFLFEYFSETQRNKGNFPGRFSGRQFSNSRSEMNVSTLELGDSALYLCASSTDRGGTDTQYFGPGTRLTVL.

This clonotype occurred many times. V and J are TRBV27 and TRBJ1-5, with unresolved D. V was pared by 3 bases and J by 1 base, with 10 bases between. Germline loops: CDR1 MNHEY, CDR2 SMNVEV (reference sequence). The CDR3 consists of 15 residues. The CDR3 is CASSFSGVSNQPQHF. The CDR3 DNA follows: TGTGCCAGCAGTTTTTCGGGAGTCAGCAATCAGCCCCAGCATTTT.

The sample holds a few counts of this clonotype. The rearrangement links TRBV29-1 to TRBJ2-3; the D gene is possibly TRBD1 (6 bases). Germline CDR1 and CDR2: SQVTM and ANQGSEA. The CDR3 spans 14 residues. Trimming shortened V by 2 bases and J by 4 bases, and 13 bases separated the two germline ends. Written as DNA, the CDR3 is TGCAGCGTTGAAAGGACAGAAAGTGCAGATACGCAGTATTTT. Residues: CSVERTESADTQYF.

This clonotype was seen repeatedly, ten times or more. The chain uses TRBV6-2 or TRBV6-3 and TRBJ2-1; 9 bases line up with TRBD2. V gave up 6 bases and J gave up 0 bases; unmatched junction bases: 6. The CDR3 contains 16 residues. Germline CDR1 MNHEY, CDR2 SVGEGT. In nucleotides, the CDR3 is TGTGCCAGCAGAGAGCGGGGGGCCTTCTCCTACAATGAGCAGTTCTTC. Protein product: CASRERGAFSYNEQFF.

This clonotype occurred many times. The V and J genes are TRBV2 and TRBJ1-6; 7 bases are shared with TRBD1. Germline values: CDR1 SNHLY, CDR2 FYNNEI. The V and J ends lost 6 bases and 10 bases, in that order; junction bases with no gene match: 6. The CDR3 runs 13 residues. The CDR3 nucleotides are TGTGCCAGCAGGGACAGGACGGGGTCACCCCTCCACTTT. Protein: CASRDRTGSPLHF.

This clonotype was seen many times. This chain links TRBV6-2 or TRBV6-3 with TRBJ2-2; possibly TRBD1 for D (5 bases). The CDR3 has 14 residues. V lost 7 bases and J lost 4, with 13 bases in between. Germline CDR1 and CDR2: MNHEY and SVGEGT. The CDR3 sequence is CASTNTGATGELFF. The CDR3 region has the DNA TGTGCCAGCACCAACACAGGAGCCACCGGGGAGCTGTTTTTT.